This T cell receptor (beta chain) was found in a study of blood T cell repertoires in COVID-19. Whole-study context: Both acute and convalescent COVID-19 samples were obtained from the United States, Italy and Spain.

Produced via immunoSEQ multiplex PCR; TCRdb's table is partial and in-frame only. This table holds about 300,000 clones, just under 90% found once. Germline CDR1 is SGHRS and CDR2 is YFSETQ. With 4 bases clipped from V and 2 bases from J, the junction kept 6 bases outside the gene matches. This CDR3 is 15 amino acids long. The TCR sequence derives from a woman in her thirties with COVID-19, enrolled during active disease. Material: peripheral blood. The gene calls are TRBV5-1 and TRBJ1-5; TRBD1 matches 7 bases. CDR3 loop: CASSPTGTGNQPQHF. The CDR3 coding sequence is TGCGCCAGCAGCCCGACAGGGACGGGCAATCAGCCCCAGCATTTT.